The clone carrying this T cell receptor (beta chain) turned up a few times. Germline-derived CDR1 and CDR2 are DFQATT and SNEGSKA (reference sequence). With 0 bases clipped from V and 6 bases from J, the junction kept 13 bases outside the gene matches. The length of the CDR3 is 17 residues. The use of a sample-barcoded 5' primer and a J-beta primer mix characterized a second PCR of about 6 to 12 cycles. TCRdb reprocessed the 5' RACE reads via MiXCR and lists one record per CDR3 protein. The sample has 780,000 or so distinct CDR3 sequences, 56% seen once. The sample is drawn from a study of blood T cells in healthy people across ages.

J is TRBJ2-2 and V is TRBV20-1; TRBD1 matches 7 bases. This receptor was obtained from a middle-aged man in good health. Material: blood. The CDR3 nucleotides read TGCAGTGCTAGAGATCTCTGGAACAGGGGAGTACCCGGGGAGCTGTTTTTT. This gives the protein CSARDLWNRGVPGELFF.